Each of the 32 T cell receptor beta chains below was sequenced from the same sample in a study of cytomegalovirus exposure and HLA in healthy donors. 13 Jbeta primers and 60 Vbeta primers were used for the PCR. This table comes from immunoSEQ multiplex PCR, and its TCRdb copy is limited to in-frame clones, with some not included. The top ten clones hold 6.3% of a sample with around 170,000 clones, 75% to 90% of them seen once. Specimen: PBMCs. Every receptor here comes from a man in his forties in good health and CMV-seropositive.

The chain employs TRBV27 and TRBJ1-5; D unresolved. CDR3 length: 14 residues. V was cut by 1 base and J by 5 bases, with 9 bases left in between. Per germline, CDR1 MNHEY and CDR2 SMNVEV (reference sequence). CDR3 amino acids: CASSLFPDYQPQHF. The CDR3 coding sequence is TGTGCCAGCAGTTTATTCCCAGACTATCAGCCCCAGCATTTT.

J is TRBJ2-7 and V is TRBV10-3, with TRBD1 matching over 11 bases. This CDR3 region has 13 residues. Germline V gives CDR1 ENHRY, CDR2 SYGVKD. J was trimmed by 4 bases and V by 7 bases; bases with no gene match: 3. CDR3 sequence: CAIKGTGGYEQYF. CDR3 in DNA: TGTGCCATCAAGGGGACAGGGGGGTACGAGCAGTACTTC.

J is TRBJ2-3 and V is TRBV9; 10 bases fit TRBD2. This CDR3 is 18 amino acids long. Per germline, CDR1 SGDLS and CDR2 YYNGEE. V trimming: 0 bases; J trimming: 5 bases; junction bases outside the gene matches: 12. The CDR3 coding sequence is TGTGCCAGCAGCGTAGCTGAGGGAGCGGGGGGGCGAAGAGATACGCAGTATTTT. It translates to CASSVAEGAGGRRDTQYF. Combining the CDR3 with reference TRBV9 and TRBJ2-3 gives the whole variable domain DSGVTQTPKHLITATGQRVTLRCSPRSGDLSVYWYQQSLDQGLQFLIQYYNGEERAKGNILERFSAQQFPDLHSELNLSSLELGDSALYFCASSVAEGAGGRRDTQYFGPGTRLTVL.

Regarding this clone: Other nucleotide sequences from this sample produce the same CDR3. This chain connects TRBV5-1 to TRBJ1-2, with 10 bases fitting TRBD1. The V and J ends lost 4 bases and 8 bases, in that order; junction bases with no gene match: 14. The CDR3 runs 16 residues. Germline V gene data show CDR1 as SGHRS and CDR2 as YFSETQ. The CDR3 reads CASSLELPGQGLGYTF. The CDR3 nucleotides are TGCGCCAGCAGCCTAGAGTTACCGGGACAGGGGTTGGGCTACACCTTC.

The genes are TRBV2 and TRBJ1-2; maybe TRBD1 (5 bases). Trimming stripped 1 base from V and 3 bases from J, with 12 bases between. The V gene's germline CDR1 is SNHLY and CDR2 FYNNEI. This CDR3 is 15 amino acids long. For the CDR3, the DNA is TGTGCCAGCAGTGAAGTAGGGGCAACCTACTATGGCTACACCTTC. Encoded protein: CASSEVGATYYGYTF.

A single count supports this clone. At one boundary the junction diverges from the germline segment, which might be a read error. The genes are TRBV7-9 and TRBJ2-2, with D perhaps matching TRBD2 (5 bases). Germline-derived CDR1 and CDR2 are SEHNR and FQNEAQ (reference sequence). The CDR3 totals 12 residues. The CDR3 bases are TGTTCCAGCAGCGGTTCGGCCGGGGAGCTGTTTTTT. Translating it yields CSSSGSAGELFF.

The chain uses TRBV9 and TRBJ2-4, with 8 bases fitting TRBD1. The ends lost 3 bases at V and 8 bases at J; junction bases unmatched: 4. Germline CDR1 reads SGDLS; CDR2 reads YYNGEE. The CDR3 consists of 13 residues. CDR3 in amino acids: CASSAIQGDIQYF. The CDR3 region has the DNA TGTGCCAGCAGCGCTATACAGGGGGACATTCAGTACTTC.

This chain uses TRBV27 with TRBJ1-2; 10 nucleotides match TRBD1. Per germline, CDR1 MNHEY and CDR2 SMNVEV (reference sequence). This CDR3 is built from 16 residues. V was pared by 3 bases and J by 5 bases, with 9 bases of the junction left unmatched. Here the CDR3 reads CASSFRQGAGGYGYTF. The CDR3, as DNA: TGTGCCAGCAGTTTCCGACAGGGGGCTGGTGGGTATGGCTACACCTTC.

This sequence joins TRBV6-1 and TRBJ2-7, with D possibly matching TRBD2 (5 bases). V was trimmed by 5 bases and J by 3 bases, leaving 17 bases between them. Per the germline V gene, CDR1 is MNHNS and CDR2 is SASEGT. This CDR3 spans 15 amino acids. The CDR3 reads CASSRANVEVYEQYF. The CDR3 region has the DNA TGTGCCAGCAGTCGCGCGAATGTGGAGGTCTACGAGCAGTACTTC.

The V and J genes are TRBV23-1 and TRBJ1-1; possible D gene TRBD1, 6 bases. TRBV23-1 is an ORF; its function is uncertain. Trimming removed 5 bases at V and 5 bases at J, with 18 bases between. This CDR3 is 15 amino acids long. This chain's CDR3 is CASSSWGGWWTEAFF. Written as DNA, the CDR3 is TGCGCCAGCAGTTCTTGGGGGGGCTGGTGGACTGAAGCTTTCTTT.

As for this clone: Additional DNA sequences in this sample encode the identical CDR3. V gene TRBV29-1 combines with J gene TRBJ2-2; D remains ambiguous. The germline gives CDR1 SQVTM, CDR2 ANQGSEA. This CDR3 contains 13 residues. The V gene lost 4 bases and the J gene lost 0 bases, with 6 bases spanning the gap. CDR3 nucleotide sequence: TGCAGCGTTGCGGTCCCGAACACCGGGGAGCTGTTTTTT. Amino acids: CSVAVPNTGELFF.

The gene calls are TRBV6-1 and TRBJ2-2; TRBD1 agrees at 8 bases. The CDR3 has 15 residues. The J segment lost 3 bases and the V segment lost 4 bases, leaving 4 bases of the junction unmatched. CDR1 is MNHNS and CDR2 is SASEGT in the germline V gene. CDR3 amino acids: CASSGTTGDTGELFF. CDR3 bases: TGTGCCAGCAGTGGGACGACAGGGGACACCGGGGAGCTGTTTTTT.

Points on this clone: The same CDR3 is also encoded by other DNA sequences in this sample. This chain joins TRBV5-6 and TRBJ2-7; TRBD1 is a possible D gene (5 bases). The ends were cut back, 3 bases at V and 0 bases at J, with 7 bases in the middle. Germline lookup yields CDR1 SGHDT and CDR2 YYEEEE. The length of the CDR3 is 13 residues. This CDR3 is CASSSDSSYEQYF. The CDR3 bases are TGTGCCAGCAGCTCCGACAGCTCCTACGAGCAGTACTTC.

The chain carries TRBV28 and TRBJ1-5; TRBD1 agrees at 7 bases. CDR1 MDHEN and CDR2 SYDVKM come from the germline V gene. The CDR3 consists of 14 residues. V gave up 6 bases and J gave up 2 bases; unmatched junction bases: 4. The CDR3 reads CASRPTGGNQPQHF. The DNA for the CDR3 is TGTGCCAGCAGGCCAACAGGGGGCAATCAGCCCCAGCATTTT.

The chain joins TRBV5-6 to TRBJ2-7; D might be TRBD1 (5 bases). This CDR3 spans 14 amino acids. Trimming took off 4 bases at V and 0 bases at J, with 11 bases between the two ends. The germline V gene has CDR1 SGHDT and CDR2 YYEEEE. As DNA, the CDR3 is TGTGCCAGCAGCCGTACAGGAATCTCCTACGAGCAGTACTTC. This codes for CASSRTGISYEQYF.

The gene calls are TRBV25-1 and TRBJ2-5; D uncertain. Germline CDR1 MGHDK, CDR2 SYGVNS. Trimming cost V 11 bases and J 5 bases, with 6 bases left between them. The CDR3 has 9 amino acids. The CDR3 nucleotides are TGTGCCGAGGAGGAGACCCAGTACTTC. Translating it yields CAEEETQYF.

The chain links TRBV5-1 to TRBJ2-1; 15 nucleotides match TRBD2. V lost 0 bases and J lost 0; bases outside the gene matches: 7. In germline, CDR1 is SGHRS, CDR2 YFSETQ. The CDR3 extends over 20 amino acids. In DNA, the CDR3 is TGCGCCAGCAGCTTGGTCGGACTAGCGGGGGGGCAACGCTCCTACAATGAGCAGTTCTTC. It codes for CASSLVGLAGGQRSYNEQFF. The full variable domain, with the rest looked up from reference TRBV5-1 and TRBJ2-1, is KAGVTQTPRYLIKTRGQQVTLSCSPISGHRSVSWYQQTPGQGLQFLFEYFSETQRNKGNFPGRFSGRQFSNSRSEMNVSTLELGDSALYLCASSLVGLAGGQRSYNEQFFGPGTRLTVL.

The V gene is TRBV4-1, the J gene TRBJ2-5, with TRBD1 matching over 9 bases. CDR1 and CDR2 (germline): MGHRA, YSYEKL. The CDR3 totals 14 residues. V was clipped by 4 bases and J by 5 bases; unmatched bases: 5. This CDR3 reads CASSLGQGRETQYF. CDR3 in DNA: TGCGCCAGCAGCCTCGGACAGGGGAGGGAGACCCAGTACTTC.

The CDR3 sequence: CASSLYSGQGAHEQYF. CDR3 DNA: TGTGCCAGCAGTTTATACTCGGGACAGGGGGCTCACGAGCAGTACTTC. This chain links TRBV27 with TRBJ2-7; 12 positions match TRBD1. Per the germline V gene, CDR1 is MNHEY and CDR2 is SMNVEV (reference sequence). Losses at the gene ends were 1 base for V and 5 bases for J; bases not matched to a gene: 6. There are 16 residues in the CDR3.

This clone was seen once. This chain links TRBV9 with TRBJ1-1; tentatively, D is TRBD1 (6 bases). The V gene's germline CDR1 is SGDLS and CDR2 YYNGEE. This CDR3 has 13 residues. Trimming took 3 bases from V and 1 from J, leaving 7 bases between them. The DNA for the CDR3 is TGTGCCAGCAGCGGGACAGAGAACACTGAAGCTTTCTTT. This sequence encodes CASSGTENTEAFF.

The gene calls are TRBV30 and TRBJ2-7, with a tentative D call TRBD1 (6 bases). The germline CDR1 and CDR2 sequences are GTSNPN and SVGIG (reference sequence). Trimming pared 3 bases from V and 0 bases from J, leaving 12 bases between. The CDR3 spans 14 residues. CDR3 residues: CAWSGDTDSYEQYF. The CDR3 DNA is TGTGCCTGGAGCGGGGACACAGACTCCTACGAGCAGTACTTC.

The CDR3 spells CASSQAGGSGELFF. In nucleotides, the CDR3 is TGCGCCAGCAGCCAAGCAGGGGGTTCCGGGGAGCTGTTTTTT. The rearrangement links TRBV4-3 to TRBJ2-2, with TRBD1 identical over 7 bases. Trimming cost V 1 base and J 6 bases; bases outside gene matches: 2. This CDR3 has 14 amino acids. The germline CDR1 and CDR2 sequences are LGHNA and YSLEER.

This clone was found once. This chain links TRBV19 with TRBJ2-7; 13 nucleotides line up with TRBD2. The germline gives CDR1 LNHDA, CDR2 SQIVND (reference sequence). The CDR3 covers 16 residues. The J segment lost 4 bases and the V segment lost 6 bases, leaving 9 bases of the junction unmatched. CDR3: CASRSAGTSGVYEQYF. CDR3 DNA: TGTGCCAGTAGATCGGCCGGGACTAGCGGGGTGTACGAGCAGTACTTC.

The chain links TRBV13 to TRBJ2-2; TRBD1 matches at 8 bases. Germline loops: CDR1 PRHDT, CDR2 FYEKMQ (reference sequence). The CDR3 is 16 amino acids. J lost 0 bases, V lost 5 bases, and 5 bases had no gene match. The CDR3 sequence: CASSPLDRANTGELFF. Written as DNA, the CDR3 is TGTGCCAGCAGCCCCCTGGACAGGGCGAACACCGGGGAGCTGTTTTTT.

CDR3 nucleotide sequence: TGTGCCAGCAGCAACTCGGGACTAGCGGGGTTCGGCTCCTACAATGAGCAGTTCTTC. This sequence encodes CASSNSGLAGFGSYNEQFF. V is TRBV9 and J is TRBJ2-1; 13 nucleotides line up with TRBD2. Germline CDR1 and CDR2: SGDLS and YYNGEE. This CDR3 region has 19 residues. V lost 4 bases to trimming and J lost 0 bases; unmatched junction nucleotides: 10.

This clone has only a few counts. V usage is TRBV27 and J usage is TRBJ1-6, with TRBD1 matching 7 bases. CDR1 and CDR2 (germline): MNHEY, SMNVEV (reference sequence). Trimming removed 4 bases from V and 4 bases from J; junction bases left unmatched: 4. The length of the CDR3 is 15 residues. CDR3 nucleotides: TGTGCCAGCAGTTCCCGGACAGGTTATAATTCACCCCTCCACTTT. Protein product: CASSSRTGYNSPLHF.

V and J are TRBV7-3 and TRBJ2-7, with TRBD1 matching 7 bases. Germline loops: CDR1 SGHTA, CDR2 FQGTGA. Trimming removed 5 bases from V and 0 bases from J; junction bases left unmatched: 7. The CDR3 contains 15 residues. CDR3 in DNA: TGTGCCAGCAGCCCCAGGGGACAGCACTCCTACGAGCAGTACTTC. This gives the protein CASSPRGQHSYEQYF. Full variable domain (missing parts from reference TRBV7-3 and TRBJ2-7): GAGVSQTPSNKVTEKGKYVELRCDPISGHTALYWYRQSLGQGPEFLIYFQGTGAADDSGLPNDRFFAVRPEGSVSTLKIQRTERGDSAVYLCASSPRGQHSYEQYFGPGTRLTVT.

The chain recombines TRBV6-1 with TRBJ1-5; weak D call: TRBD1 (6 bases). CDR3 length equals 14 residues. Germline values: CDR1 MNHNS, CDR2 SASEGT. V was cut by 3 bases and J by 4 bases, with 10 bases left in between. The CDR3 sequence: CASSDGTQNQPQHF. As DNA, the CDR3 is TGTGCCAGCAGTGATGGGACACAAAATCAGCCCCAGCATTTT.

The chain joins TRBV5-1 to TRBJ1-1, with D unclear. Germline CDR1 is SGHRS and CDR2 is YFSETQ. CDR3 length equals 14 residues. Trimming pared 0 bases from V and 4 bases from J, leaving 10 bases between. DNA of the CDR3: TGCGCCAGCAGCTTGGGTCGGGGTTTCACTGAAGCTTTCTTT. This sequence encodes CASSLGRGFTEAFF.

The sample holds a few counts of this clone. The CDR3 DNA reads as TGTGCCAGCAGGGCAGGGGGCCCGGGTACTGAAGCTTTCTTT. Protein sequence: CASRAGGPGTEAFF. The chain combines TRBV25-1 with TRBJ1-1; 8 nucleotides agree with TRBD1. This CDR3 is built from 14 residues. The germline V gene has CDR1 MGHDK and CDR2 SYGVNS. V shed 6 bases and J 5 bases; nucleotides not matched to a gene: 8.

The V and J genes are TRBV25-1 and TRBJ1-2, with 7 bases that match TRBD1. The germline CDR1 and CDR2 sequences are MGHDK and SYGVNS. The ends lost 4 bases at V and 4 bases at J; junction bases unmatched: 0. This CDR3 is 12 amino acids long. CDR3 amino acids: CASSGDSYGYTF. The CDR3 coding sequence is TGTGCCAGCAGTGGGGACAGCTATGGCTACACCTTC.

CDR3 sequence: CAGQGAAEAFF. DNA of the CDR3: TGTGCCGGACAGGGGGCCGCTGAAGCTTTCTTT. The chain has TRBV7-9 and TRBJ1-1; 11 bases match TRBD1. Germline CDR1 is SEHNR and CDR2 is FQNEAQ (reference sequence). J gave up 6 bases and V 11 bases, and 2 bases lay outside the gene matches. CDR3 length: 11 residues. Full variable domain (remainder filled in from reference TRBV7-9 and TRBJ1-1): DTGVSQNPRHKITKRGQNVTFRCDPISEHNRLYWYRQTLGQGPEFLTYFQNEAQLEKSRLLSDRFSAERPKGSFSTLEIQRTEQGDSAMYLCAGQGAAEAFFGQGTRLTVV.